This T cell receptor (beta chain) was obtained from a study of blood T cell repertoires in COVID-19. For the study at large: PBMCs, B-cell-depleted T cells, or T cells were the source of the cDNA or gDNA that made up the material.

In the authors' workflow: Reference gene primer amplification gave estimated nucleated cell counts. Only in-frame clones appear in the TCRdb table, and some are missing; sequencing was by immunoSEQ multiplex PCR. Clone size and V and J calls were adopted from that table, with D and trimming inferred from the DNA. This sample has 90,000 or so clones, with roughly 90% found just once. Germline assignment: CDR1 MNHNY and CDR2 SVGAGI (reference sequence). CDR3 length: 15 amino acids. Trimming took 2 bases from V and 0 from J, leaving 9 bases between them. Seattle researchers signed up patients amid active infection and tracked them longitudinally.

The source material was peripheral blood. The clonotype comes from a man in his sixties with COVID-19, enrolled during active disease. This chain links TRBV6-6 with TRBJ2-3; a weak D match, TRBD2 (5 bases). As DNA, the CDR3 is TGTGCCAGCAGTTACGAGGGTTCTAGCACAGATACGCAGTATTTT. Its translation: CASSYEGSSTDTQYF.